These 24 T cell receptor beta chains were all obtained from the same sample, sequenced in a study of blood T cell repertoires in COVID-19. This table comes from immunoSEQ multiplex PCR, and its TCRdb copy is limited to in-frame clones, with some not included. Of approximately 250,000 clones listed, almost 85% are singletons. Sequenced input: peripheral blood. The origin of the receptors is a man between 50 and 59 years old with acute or convalescent COVID-19.

This clone was seen more than once but under ten times. The DNA of the CDR3 is TGTGCCTGGAGTGTATACTCTGGAAACACCATATATTTT. Translating it yields CAWSVYSGNTIYF. The chain links TRBV30 to TRBJ1-3; the D is unclear. The germline V and J ends were trimmed by 0 bases and 0 bases, with 3 bases remaining between them. Germline V gene sequence: CDR1 GTSNPN, CDR2 SVGIG (reference sequence). The CDR3 length is 13 residues. The variable domain in full, completed from reference TRBV30 and TRBJ1-3, reads SQTIHQWPATLVQPVGSPLSLECTVEGTSNPNLYWYRQAAGRGLQLLFYSVGIGQISSEVPQNLSASRPQDRQFILSSKKLLLSDSGFYLCAWSVYSGNTIYFGEGSWLTVV.

This rearrangement joins TRBV12-3 or TRBV12-4 to TRBJ1-1; no clear D gene. The length of the CDR3 is 13 residues. Trimming removed 8 bases from V and 7 bases from J, with 17 bases in between. CDR3 sequence: CASQLGSTGEAFF. CDR3 nucleotide sequence: TGTGCCAGCCAACTCGGGAGCACGGGTGAAGCTTTCTTT.

The rearrangement links TRBV14 to TRBJ2-1; TRBD1 might be the D (5 bases). The CDR3 length is 13 residues. V lost 4 bases and J 7 bases, leaving 11 bases between the germline ends. The V gene's germline CDR1 is SGHDN and CDR2 FVKESK. CDR3 residues: CASSLTVGNEQFF. The CDR3 DNA reads as TGTGCCAGCAGCCTGACAGTGGGAAATGAGCAGTTCTTC.

This clone occurred once. This chain joins TRBV5-1 and TRBJ2-1; the D gene is possibly TRBD2 (5 bases). Trimming shortened V by 1 base and J by 8 bases, and 16 bases separated the two germline ends. The CDR3 runs to 15 residues. The germline CDR1 and CDR2 sequences are SGHRS and YFSETQ. The CDR3 loop reads CASSLNRAGSDEQFF. Here the CDR3 DNA reads TGCGCCAGCAGCTTGAACCGGGCTGGGAGCGATGAGCAGTTCTTC.

The V call is TRBV19, the J call TRBJ1-5; 8 bases line up with TRBD1. The CDR3 runs 14 residues. Trimming at V came to 5 bases and at J to 3 bases, leaving 3 bases not matched to a gene. Germline lookup yields CDR1 LNHDA and CDR2 SQIVND (reference sequence). CDR3 loop: CASSAQGVNQPQHF. Here the CDR3 DNA reads TGTGCCAGTAGTGCACAGGGGGTCAATCAGCCCCAGCATTTT. The complete variable domain, with remaining parts taken from reference TRBV19 and TRBJ1-5, reads DGGITQSPKYLFRKEGQNVTLSCEQNLNHDAMYWYRQDPGQGLRLIYYSQIVNDFQKGDIAEGYSVSREKKESFPLTVTSAQKNPTAFYLCASSAQGVNQPQHFGDGTRLSIL.

Comment on this clone: Other DNA sequences in this sample translate to the same CDR3. The J gene is TRBJ2-7, the V gene TRBV20-1, with D possibly TRBD2 on 6 matching bases. Germline-derived CDR1 and CDR2 are DFQATT and SNEGSKA (reference sequence). This CDR3 is built from 11 residues. V lost 6 bases and J lost 3, with 9 bases in between. DNA of the CDR3: TGCAGTGCACTGGGAGGCTACGAGCAGTACTTC. Protein sequence: CSALGGYEQYF.

The sample holds one count of this clone. The chain has TRBV5-4 and TRBJ2-7, with 7 bases identical to TRBD1. The CDR3 length is 15 residues. Trimming cost V 3 bases and J 4 bases; bases outside gene matches: 10. Germline values: CDR1 SGHNT, CDR2 YYREEE (reference sequence). In nucleotides, the CDR3 is TGTGCCAGCAGCTATGGGACAGACCCTCGGTACGAGCAGTACTTC. Its translation is CASSYGTDPRYEQYF.

This clone has only one observation. This sequence joins TRBV27 and TRBJ2-2; 9 bases match TRBD2. The CDR3 contains 13 residues. V gave up 5 bases and J gave up 10 bases; unmatched junction bases: 5. Germline V lookup: CDR1 MNHEY, CDR2 SMNVEV (reference sequence). This CDR3 reads CASSARTSEELFF. CDR3 DNA: TGTGCCAGCAGTGCCCGGACTAGCGAGGAGCTGTTTTTT.

This clone was counted at least ten times. The rearrangement links TRBV28 to TRBJ2-1, with 10 bases lining up with TRBD2. This CDR3 contains 16 residues. From germline, CDR1 is MDHEN and CDR2 SYDVKM. Losses at the gene ends were 2 bases for V and 8 bases for J; bases not matched to a gene: 9. The CDR3 nucleotides read TGTGCCAGCAGTTTAGAGACTAGCGGGTTTCGGGATGAGCAGTTCTTC. Residues: CASSLETSGFRDEQFF.

J is TRBJ1-4 and V is TRBV6-5, with a possible D match to TRBD1 (6 bases). The CDR3 is made up of 15 amino acids. Germline CDR1 and CDR2: MNHEY and SVGAGI. The V end lost 0 bases, the J end lost 4 bases, and 9 bases lay between the germline ends. As DNA, the CDR3 is TGTGCCAGCAGTTACTCTCCCAGGGGTAATGAAAAACTGTTTTTT. Translating gives CASSYSPRGNEKLFF.

V is TRBV6-4 and J is TRBJ1-6; D is unclear. In germline, CDR1 is MRHNA, CDR2 SNTAGT. V lost 3 bases and J 9 bases, leaving 9 bases between the germline ends. The CDR3 covers 13 residues. Here the CDR3 reads CASSEQISSPLHF. CDR3 sequence (DNA): TGTGCCAGCAGTGAACAAATAAGTTCACCCCTCCACTTT.

The gene calls are TRBV19 and TRBJ2-7, with 9 nucleotides matching TRBD1. With 4 bases clipped from V and 0 bases from J, the junction kept 4 bases outside the gene matches. Germline assignment: CDR1 LNHDA and CDR2 SQIVND (reference sequence). The CDR3 covers 15 residues. CDR3 bases: TGTGCCAGTAGTAAGGACAGGGGAAACTCCTACGAGCAGTACTTC. Translation: CASSKDRGNSYEQYF.

V gene TRBV19 combines with J gene TRBJ2-1; 11 nucleotides match TRBD2. The germline CDR1 and CDR2 sequences are LNHDA and SQIVND (reference sequence). Trimming took 2 bases from V and 10 from J; bases not matched to a gene: 7. The CDR3 covers 15 residues. The CDR3 spells CASSITSGSRIEQFF. The DNA for the CDR3 is TGTGCCAGTAGTATAACTAGCGGGAGTAGGATAGAGCAGTTCTTC.

The chain links TRBV7-3 to TRBJ2-1; TRBD2 is a possible D gene (5 bases). Germline-derived CDR1 and CDR2 are SGHTA and FQGTGA. There are 12 residues in the CDR3. V lost 1 base and J 10 bases, leaving 8 bases between the germline ends. CDR3 region: CASSLIAREQFF. In DNA form, the CDR3 reads TGTGCCAGCAGCTTAATAGCGAGGGAGCAGTTCTTC.

The chain uses TRBV2 and TRBJ1-2; D perhaps matches TRBD1 (6 bases). With 4 bases removed from V and 2 bases from J, the gap between germline ends came to 11 bases. In germline, CDR1 is SNHLY, CDR2 FYNNEI. The CDR3 has 14 residues. CDR3 DNA sequence: TGTGCCAGCAGTGTCCGACAGGAAAACTATGGCTACACCTTC. Translating gives CASSVRQENYGYTF.

V and J are TRBV19 and TRBJ1-6; D ambiguous. The V gene's germline CDR1 is LNHDA and CDR2 SQIVND (reference sequence). This CDR3 spans 16 amino acids. Trimming left V 5 bases short and J 7 bases short, with 18 bases between. CDR3 protein: CASSPFEVLENSPLHF. In DNA form, the CDR3 reads TGTGCCAGTAGTCCATTTGAGGTTTTGGAAAATTCACCCCTCCACTTT.

Only one count was recorded for this clone. The V and J genes are TRBV6-1 and TRBJ2-3, with TRBD1 identical over 7 bases. The germline gives CDR1 MNHNS, CDR2 SASEGT. With 1 base clipped from V and 4 bases from J, the junction kept 26 bases outside the gene matches. The CDR3 extends over 22 amino acids. The CDR3 here is CASSEGDAESRRPPGGADTQYF. DNA for the CDR3: TGTGCCAGCAGTGAAGGTGATGCCGAATCCCGTCGCCCGCCAGGGGGAGCAGATACGCAGTATTTT.

The rearrangement links TRBV6-6 to TRBJ2-7, with TRBD1 matching over 7 bases. Looked up from germline, CDR1 is MNHNY and CDR2 is SVGAGI (reference sequence). The junction had 5 bases not matched to a gene; V was cut back by 6 bases and J by 3 bases. This CDR3 spans 13 amino acids. The CDR3 region is CASRVRDSYEQYF. The CDR3 DNA reads as TGTGCCAGCAGGGTCCGGGACAGCTACGAGCAGTACTTC.

The chain combines TRBV18 with TRBJ2-1; 8 bases are a match to TRBD1. CDR3 length: 15 residues. Unmatched junction bases numbered 11, after V lost 5 bases and J lost 8 bases. CDR1 KGHSH and CDR2 LQKENI come from the germline V gene. This CDR3 reads CASSLLQGVGDEQFF. The CDR3 bases are TGTGCCAGCTCATTATTACAGGGGGTCGGCGATGAGCAGTTCTTC.

The rearrangement joins TRBV7-9 to TRBJ2-3; the match to TRBD2 covers 13 bases. J lost 7 bases, V lost 5 bases, and 9 bases had no gene match. The CDR3 loop spans 16 amino acids. The germline gives CDR1 SEHNR, CDR2 FQNEAQ (reference sequence). The chain's CDR3 is CASSTRLAGGSNTQYF. The CDR3 DNA is TGTGCCAGCAGCACACGACTAGCGGGGGGCTCAAATACGCAGTATTTT. The full variable domain, in which reference TRBV7-9 and TRBJ2-3 provide the parts outside the CDR3, is DTGVSQNPRHKITKRGQNVTFRCDPISEHNRLYWYRQTLGQGPEFLTYFQNEAQLEKSRLLSDRFSAERPKGSFSTLEIQRTEQGDSAMYLCASSTRLAGGSNTQYFGPGTRLTVL.

The chain couples TRBV11-3 to TRBJ1-6; D is unresolved. The CDR3 sequence is 13 residues long. Germline values: CDR1 SGHNT, CDR2 YENEEA. V lost 11 bases and J lost 4, with 12 bases in between. This CDR3 reads CAVGDTYNSPLHF. CDR3 bases: TGTGCCGTCGGTGACACGTATAATTCACCCCTCCACTTT.

This rearrangement joins TRBV19 to TRBJ1-5; TRBD1 matches 10 bases. J lost 2 bases, V lost 8 bases, and 9 bases had no gene match. Germline lookup yields CDR1 LNHDA and CDR2 SQIVND (reference sequence). The CDR3 spans 16 residues. The CDR3 sequence is CASGMTGGYGNQPQHF. The DNA of the CDR3 is TGTGCCAGTGGAATGACAGGGGGCTACGGCAATCAGCCCCAGCATTTT.

The chain combines TRBV13 with TRBJ1-1; TRBD1 matches at 8 bases. V lost 3 bases to trimming and J lost 3 bases; unmatched junction nucleotides: 3. The CDR3 length is 14 residues. CDR1 and CDR2 (germline): PRHDT, FYEKMQ (reference sequence). Written as DNA, the CDR3 is TGTGCCAGCAGCTTCCAGGGGGCTGACACTGAAGCTTTCTTT. It translates to CASSFQGADTEAFF.

This clone was seen a few times. V and J are TRBV21-1 and TRBJ1-1; TRBD1 was called by the table and not checked on the DNA. TRBV21-1 constitutes a pseudogene. There are 15 residues in the CDR3. In DNA form, the CDR3 reads TGTGCCAGCAGCAGCCGACAGGGAGGGAACACTGAAGCTTTCTTT. It yields the protein CASSSRQGGNTEAFF.